This TCR beta chain was found in a study of control samples from healthy donors and cancer patients. The method was immunoSEQ multiplex PCR; TCRdb's version includes in-frame clones alone and lacks a portion of them. The profile shows 120,000 or so clones, around 87% of them singletons. The CDR3 loop spans 13 amino acids. Per the germline V gene, CDR1 is MGHDK and CDR2 is SYGVNS. Trimming took 5 bases from V and 0 from J, leaving 7 bases between them. The sequencing sample was made of blood. J is TRBJ1-1 and V is TRBV25-1; D is unclear. The sequence came from a man aged 55 to 70 in good health. DNA for the CDR3: TGTGCCAGCAGTAACAGCATGAACACTGAAGCTTTCTTT. Translating gives CASSNSMNTEAFF.